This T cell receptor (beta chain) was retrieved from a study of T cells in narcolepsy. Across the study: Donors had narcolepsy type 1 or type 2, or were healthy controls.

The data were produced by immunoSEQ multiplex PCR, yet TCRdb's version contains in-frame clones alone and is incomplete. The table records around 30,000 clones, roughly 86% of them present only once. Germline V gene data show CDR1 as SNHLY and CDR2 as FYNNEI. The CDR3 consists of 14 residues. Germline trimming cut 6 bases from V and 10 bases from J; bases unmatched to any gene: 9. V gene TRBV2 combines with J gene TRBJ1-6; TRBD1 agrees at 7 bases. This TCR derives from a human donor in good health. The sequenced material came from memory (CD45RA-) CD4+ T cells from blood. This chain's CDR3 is CASRVDRDSSPLHF. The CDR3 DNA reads TGTGCCAGCAGGGTAGACAGGGATTCATCACCCCTCCACTTT.